This TCR beta chain was profiled in a study of shared clonotypes between healthy human individuals. Germline trimming cut 4 bases from V and 7 bases from J; bases unmatched to any gene: 17. Germline-derived CDR1 and CDR2 are SGHNT and YYREEE (reference sequence). The CDR3 has 18 residues. This table comes from immunoSEQ multiplex PCR, and its TCRdb copy is limited to in-frame clones, with some not included. The profile shows some 530,000 clones, approximately 78% of them singletons. This receptor was identified in a middle-aged woman in good health. Some clones in this sample may be carry-over from other donors' samples. Sequencing was performed on PBMCs. V and J are TRBV5-4 and TRBJ1-1, with 12 bases fitting TRBD1. The CDR3 bases are TGTGCCAGCAGCCCTCCGGGACAGGGGGCGCAACATTTGGGTGAAGCTTTCTTT. It is translated as CASSPPGQGAQHLGEAFF.